This TCR beta chain was identified during a study of shared clonotypes between healthy human individuals. Of note for this clone: The antigen is not known. This CDR3 is also generated by other DNA sequences in the sample.

Study observations and caveats: Non-shared clonotypes displayed generation probabilities falling below those of clonotypes present in all four donors.

Per the germline V gene, CDR1 is MNHEY and CDR2 is SMNVEV (reference sequence). This CDR3 comprises 13 residues. V lost 3 bases, J lost 6 bases, and 8 bases lay in between. Methods used by the authors: ImmunoSEQ sequences covered only the junction and lacked quality scores; filtering therefore differed. Generated by immunoSEQ multiplex PCR, the TCRdb table keeps only in-frame clones and is missing some. The V and J calls and clone size are taken from that table; D and trimming were inferred from the DNA. This sample has fewer than 3 million clones; 85% to 95% occur once, and the top ten carry roughly 0.34%.

The source is a man aged 18 to 29 in good health. Some clones in this sample may be carry-over from other donors' samples. The specimen sequenced was naive CD4+ T cells from PBMCs. Stated subset: CD45RA+ positively selected. The J gene is TRBJ2-2, the V gene TRBV27; D may be TRBD1 or TRBD2 (5 bases each). CDR3 nucleotide sequence: TGTGCCAGCAGTTTGTGGGGGTCCGGGGAGCTGTTTTTT. Its translation is CASSLWGSGELFF.